This T cell receptor (beta chain) was identified in a study of graft-versus-host responses after intestinal transplantation. The table came from immunoSEQ multiplex PCR; TCRdb's copy has only in-frame clones and leaves some out. The table includes 50,000 or so clones, more than 75% detected once. The germline V and J ends were trimmed by 1 base and 2 bases, with 9 bases remaining between them. The CDR3 totals 15 residues. Germline assignment: CDR1 SGHDT and CDR2 YYEEEE. The rearrangement uses TRBV5-6 and TRBJ2-2; a possible D gene is TRBD2 (6 bases). This receptor was identified in a human patient who received an intestinal transplant, so some T cells may come from the graft donor. The sample was PBMCs, taken about 120 days after intestinal transplantation. The CDR3 reads CASSLTSRNTGELFF. Here the CDR3 DNA reads TGTGCCAGCAGCTTGACTAGCAGAAACACCGGGGAGCTGTTTTTT.